The entry that follows covers one TCR beta chain sequence. Its antigen specificity is not known. Within one base of it there is no much larger clone, and no base qualities were kept. Reading from cysteine to phenylalanine, the CDR3 counts 15 amino acids. The kept DNA is CDR3 alone, 45 bases in frame from the first base. Via the germline V gene (reference sequence), CDR1 is LNHNV and CDR2 YYDKDF. Germline trimming amounts to 0 bases on V and 8 bases on J, with 7 as the count of junction bases outside the gene matches. TCRbeta CDR3 regions were profiled by bias-controlled multiplex PCR amplification of genomic DNA with the immunoSEQ Assay. The source study handled its data this way. To quantify the absolute abundance of each unique TCRbeta CDR3 region, the sequences were collapsed and filtered. Differential abundance was tested with a binomial (Fisher-equivalent) model and with a beta-binomial model adding time-dependent variance fitted from healthy donors. Any clone with fewer than 5 combined templates was excluded, and a clone was called differentially abundant if its Benjamini-Hochberg FDR was below 0.01. Beta-binomial variance was modeled as a function of total template count across the two samples using the form v = (b*log(k)+a)^2. The source is immuneACCESS, and TCRdb retained only in-frame sequences with V and J called. Part of the clones is not carried over; for the studies checked, unresolved V genes explain less than half of this, and the remainder is unexplained. The V and J calls and clone size come from that table; D and trimming were worked out from the DNA. This sample comprises under 95,000 clones, 89% of them detected only once. The ten most abundant clones make up 2.8% of the sample.

These data originate in a study of identifying expanded T cells in peripheral blood (dated by TCRdb to about 2019). Background for the entire study: Technical replicates were generated by sequencing separate aliquots of the same genomic DNA pool, with four replicates compared pairwise. The investigation overall reported the following: Both the number of clones called differentially abundant and the false-positive rate were significantly reduced by the beta-binomial model across all healthy-donor time intervals. The binomial model flagged about 1.2 differentially abundant clones between technical replicates, compared with approximately 16 over about two weeks and 19 over around four weeks. It was expected by the authors that biological variance in healthy repertoires might increase further over much longer intervals, such as months to years. For all healthy donors, the variance in clone template counts between approximately 2-week samples rose significantly as total template count increased.

No immune events, such as infections, were documented for the healthy donors during the collection period. Blood repertoires from healthy donors were used as a training cohort for calibrating time-dependent variance in a beta-binomial model of differential abundance of T-cell clones. The training cohort comprised approximately 10 healthy donors, 3 female and 7 male. An age range of roughly 25 to 65 years, with an average of 43 years, was recorded for the donors. Whole blood, obtained from a commercial supplier, was collected from each healthy donor at three time points spaced two weeks apart. For immunosequencing, genomic DNA was extracted from unsorted whole blood.

Here the chain combines TRBV15 and TRBJ1-2; TRBD1 matches 9 bases in the middle. This TCR derives from a person aged 18-70 years in good health. Sequenced: blood. This receptor carries the CDR3 CATSRDWGQGRGYTF. The nucleotides are TGTGCCACCAGCAGAGATTGGGGACAGGGAAGGGGCTACACCTTC.